A selection of T cell receptor beta chains follows, all from one sample in a study of blood T cell repertoires in COVID-19. Libraries were prepared by immunoSEQ multiplex PCR; TCRdb keeps only in-frame clonotypes and omits some of them. The sample comprises roughly 440,000 clones, roughly 88% of which are singletons, and over 9.5% rests with the top ten. Sequencing input: peripheral blood. These receptors originate from a woman aged 45-59 years with COVID-19, enrolled during active disease. Each CDR3 is given with its conserved first and last residue. D genes are given only for firm matches. Clone size, where shown, is once, few, many, or a class for clones that have expanded.

>few|TRBJ2-3|TRBD2|TRBV7-2
TGTGCCAGCAGCTTAGAAGGACTAGTTACAGATACGCAGTATTTT
CASSLEGLVTDTQYF
>.|TRBJ1-2|TRBD1|TRBV27
TGTGCCAGCAGCACTCGACAGGGGGCGGGTGGCTACACCTTC
CASSTRQGAGGYTF
>.|TRBJ1-2|TRBD1|TRBV6-2/TRBV6-3
TGTGCCAGCAGCCCGACAGGGGACTATGGCTACACCTTC
CASSPTGDYGYTF
>.|TRBJ2-7|.|TRBV5-6
TGTGCCAGCAGCTCCCGGACAGTCAGCTACGAGCAGTACTTC
CASSSRTVSYEQYF
>.|TRBJ1-1|TRBD1|TRBV7-2
TGTGCCAGCAGCTCCCGACAGGGCAGCCCTGAAGCTTTCTTT
CASSSRQGSPEAFF
>.|TRBJ2-1|TRBD2|TRBV5-4
TGTGCCAGCAGTTCACTGGGGGGGTACAATGAGCAGTTCTTC
CASSSLGGYNEQFF
>.|TRBJ1-2|.|TRBV4-1
TGCGCCAGCAGCCAAGATCTCTCACAACGTTGGGGCTACACCTTC
CASSQDLSQRWGYTF
>.|TRBJ1-2|TRBD1|TRBV6-5
TGTGCCAGCAAAATACGACAGGGGGCGGGTGGCTACACCTTC
CASKIRQGAGGYTF
>.|TRBJ2-7|.|TRBV11-2
TGTGCCAGCAGCTTTGGGGCGCCCTACGAGCAGTACTTC
CASSFGAPYEQYF
>.|TRBJ2-7|TRBD1|TRBV7-9
TGTGCCAGCAGCTTAGGAGGGACAGGGGCCGAGCAGTACTTC
CASSLGGTGAEQYF
>.|TRBJ1-2|.|TRBV12-5
TGTGCTAGTGGTTCCCGGGATTTGGGCTACACCTTC
CASGSRDLGYTF
>.|TRBJ2-1|TRBD1|TRBV7-9
TGTGCCAGCAGCTTGGGGGACAGGGGATACAATGAGCAGTTCTTC
CASSLGDRGYNEQFF
>.|TRBJ1-5|.|TRBV10-3
TGTGCCATTTGGCGGGGGTTTAGCAATCAGCCCCAGCATTTT
CAIWRGFSNQPQHF
>.|TRBJ1-1|.|TRBV7-8
TGTGCCAGCAGCTTAAGGGGGGGGACTGAAGCTTTCTTT
CASSLRGGTEAFF
>.|TRBJ2-7|.|TRBV12-3/TRBV12-4
TGTGCCAGCAGGACCTTAGACAGTGGAGAGCAGTACTTC
CASRTLDSGEQYF
>few|TRBJ1-2|TRBD1|TRBV5-1
TGCGCCAGCAGCCCGGACAGGGCGCTAGGCTACACCTTC
CASSPDRALGYTF
>.|TRBJ1-4|.|TRBV7-9
TGTGCCAGCAGTCCAGGGACCGGGAGTGAAAAACTGTTTTTT
CASSPGTGSEKLFF
>.|TRBJ1-1|TRBD1|TRBV3-1/TRBV3-2
TGTGCCAGCAGCCATACCGACAGGGACACTGAAGCTTTCTTT
CASSHTDRDTEAFF
>.|TRBJ2-1|TRBD2|TRBV27
TGTGCCAGCAGTCGGGGGGGCCTGTACAATGAGCAGTTCTTC
CASSRGGLYNEQFF
>.|TRBJ1-4|.|TRBV5-5
TGTGCCAGCAGCTTCAGGGGCCAGGATAATGAAAAACTGTTTTTT
CASSFRGQDNEKLFF
>.|TRBJ2-1|TRBD2|TRBV29-1
TGCAGCGTTGAACGTATTTTTTCGACTAGCGGGGACCCCAATGAGCAGTTCTTC
CSVERIFSTSGDPNEQFF
>.|TRBJ2-1|TRBD2|TRBV6-5
TGTGCCAGCAGTTCCCTAGCGGGGGGGCTTCATGAGCAGTTCTTC
CASSSLAGGLHEQFF
>.|TRBJ1-1|.|TRBV4-1
TGCGCCAGCAGCCAAGTCAACAGGGTTGGGTACACTGAAGCTTTCTTT
CASSQVNRVGYTEAFF
>.|TRBJ2-1|TRBD1|TRBV2
TGTGCCAGCAGGCGAAACAGGGGGTTCTCCTACAATGAGCAGTTCTTC
CASRRNRGFSYNEQFF
>.|TRBJ2-7|TRBD2|TRBV5-1
TGCGCCAGCAGCTTCTTACCTAGCGGGGGGGCCAACGAGCAGTACTTC
CASSFLPSGGANEQYF
>.|TRBJ2-5|.|TRBV9
TGTGCCAGCAGCGTCGCAGGAAGGGAGACCCAGTACTTC
CASSVAGRETQYF
>once|TRBJ2-3|.|TRBV5-1
TGCGCCAGCAGCTTGGAGACAGGCCTCACAGATACGCAGTATTTT
CASSLETGLTDTQYF
>.|TRBJ1-6|TRBD1|TRBV7-9
TGTGCCAGCAGGTCCGGGACAGGGGTCTCACCCCTCCACTTT
CASRSGTGVSPLHF
>.|TRBJ1-1|.|TRBV18
TGTGCCAGCTCTTCGGGAGGTCCGAACACTGAAGCTTTCTTT
CASSSGGPNTEAFF
>.|TRBJ1-3|.|TRBV6-1
TGTGCCAGCAGTGAAAGACAGAGCTCTGGAAACACCATATATTTT
CASSERQSSGNTIYF
>.|TRBJ2-3|.|TRBV12-3/TRBV12-4
TGTGCCAGCACCTATCACACAGATACGCAGTATTTT
CASTYHTDTQYF
>.|TRBJ2-3|.|TRBV20-1
TGCAGTGCTCGTTATACAGATACGCAGTATTTT
CSARYTDTQYF
>.|TRBJ1-1|.|TRBV19
TGTGCCAGTAGTTGGGGGGGCACTGAAGCTTTCTTT
CASSWGGTEAFF
>.|TRBJ1-3|TRBD1|TRBV19
TGTGCCAGTAGCAGACAGGGGATTTTCTCTGGAAACACCATATATTTT
CASSRQGIFSGNTIYF
>.|TRBJ2-7|TRBD1|TRBV10-3
TGTGCCATCAGTGCCGGGACAGGGACCGAGCAGTACTTC
CAISAGTGTEQYF
>.|TRBJ2-1|TRBD2|TRBV5-4
TGTGCCAGCAGCTTCCCTTTAGCGGGGGGGCCCAACAATGAGCAGTTCTTC
CASSFPLAGGPNNEQFF
>.|TRBJ1-6|.|TRBV19
TGTGCCAGTGCCGAGCTAGCCCGGAACAGCATCTTCCACTTT
CASAELARNSIFHF
>.|TRBJ2-1|.|TRBV3-1/TRBV3-2
TGTGCCAGCAGCCAAGTGAGGGGGACGGGGGAGCAGTTCTTC
CASSQVRGTGEQFF
>.|TRBJ1-1|.|TRBV7-9
TGTGCCAGCAAACAGGTGAACACTGAAGCTTTCTTT
CASKQVNTEAFF
>.|TRBJ2-7|.|TRBV2
TGTGCCAGCAGTGAAGCTCCTCTTTTCTACGAGCAGTACTTC
CASSEAPLFYEQYF
>.|TRBJ1-3|.|TRBV5-6
TGTGCCAGCAGCTCTCCTTCCCACGGGGGGGCTGGAAACACCATATATTTT
CASSSPSHGGAGNTIYF
>.|TRBJ1-6|TRBD1|TRBV3-1/TRBV3-2
TGTGCCAGCAGCCAGGCCAGACAGGGACACTCACCCCTCCACTTT
CASSQARQGHSPLHF
>.|TRBJ1-1|.|TRBV2
TGTGCCAGCACGGGGGACCGGGATACTGAAGCTTTCTTT
CASTGDRDTEAFF